There are a few counts of the clone carrying this T cell receptor (beta chain). TCRbeta library preparation incorporated unique molecular identifiers. TCRdb independently ran MiXCR on the PCR reads; one entry per CDR3 protein. Altogether about 500,000 distinct CDR3 sequences are present, 32% being singletons, with the ten largest covering around 2.4%. The data stem from a study of T-cell reconstitution after alpha-beta-depleted transplantation in children. The V and J ends lost 6 bases and 2 bases respectively, with 18 bases between them. CDR3 length: 16 amino acids. The germline gives CDR1 MNHEY, CDR2 SVGAGI.

The specimen comprised PBMCs from the stem cell graft donor, sampled from the stem cell graft. V usage is TRBV6-5 and J usage is TRBJ2-3; no firm D call. The clonotype originates from a human donor who donated a stem cell graft to a child with aplastic anemia. Here the CDR3 reads CASSWRLALSTDTQYF. The CDR3 nucleotides read TGTGCCAGCAGCTGGAGACTCGCTCTTTCCACAGATACGCAGTATTTT.